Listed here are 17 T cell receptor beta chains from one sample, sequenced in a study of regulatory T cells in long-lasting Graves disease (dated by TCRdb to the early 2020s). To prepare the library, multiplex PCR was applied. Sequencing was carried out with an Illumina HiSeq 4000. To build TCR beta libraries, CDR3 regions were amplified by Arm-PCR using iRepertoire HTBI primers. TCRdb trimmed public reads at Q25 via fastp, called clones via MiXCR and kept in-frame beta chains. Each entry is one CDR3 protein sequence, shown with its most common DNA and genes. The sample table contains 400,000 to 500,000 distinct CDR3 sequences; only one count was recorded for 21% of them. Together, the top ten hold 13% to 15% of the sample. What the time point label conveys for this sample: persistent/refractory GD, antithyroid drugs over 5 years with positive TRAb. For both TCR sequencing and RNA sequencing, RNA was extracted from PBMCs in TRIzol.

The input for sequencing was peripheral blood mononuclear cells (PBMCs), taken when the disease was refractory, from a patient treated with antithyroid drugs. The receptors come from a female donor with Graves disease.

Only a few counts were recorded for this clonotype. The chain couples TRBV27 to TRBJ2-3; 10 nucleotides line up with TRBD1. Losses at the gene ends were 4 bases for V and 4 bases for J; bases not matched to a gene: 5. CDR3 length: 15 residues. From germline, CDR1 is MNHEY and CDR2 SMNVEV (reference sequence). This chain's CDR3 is CASSSGQGEADTQYF. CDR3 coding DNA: TGTGCCAGCAGTTCAGGACAGGGGGAGGCAGATACGCAGTATTTT.

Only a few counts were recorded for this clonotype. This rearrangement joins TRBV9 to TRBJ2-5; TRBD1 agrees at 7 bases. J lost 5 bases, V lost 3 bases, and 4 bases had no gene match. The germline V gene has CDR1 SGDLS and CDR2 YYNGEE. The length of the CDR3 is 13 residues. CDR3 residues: CASSDRGWETQYF. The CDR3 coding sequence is TGTGCCAGCAGCGACAGGGGTTGGGAGACCCAGTACTTC.

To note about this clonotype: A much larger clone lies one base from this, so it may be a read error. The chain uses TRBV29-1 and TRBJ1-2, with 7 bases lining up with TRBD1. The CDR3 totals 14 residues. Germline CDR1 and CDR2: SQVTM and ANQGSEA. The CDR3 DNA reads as TGCAGCGTCGAACGGGACAGAGCCACCGGTGGCCACACCTTC. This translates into CSVERDRATGGHTF.

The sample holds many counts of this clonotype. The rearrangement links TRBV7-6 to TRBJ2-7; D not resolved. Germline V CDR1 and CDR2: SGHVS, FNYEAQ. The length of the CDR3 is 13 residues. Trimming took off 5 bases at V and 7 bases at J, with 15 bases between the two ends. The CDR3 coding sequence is TGTGCCAGCAGCCCCTCTACGGACCCAGAGCAGTACTTC. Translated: CASSPSTDPEQYF. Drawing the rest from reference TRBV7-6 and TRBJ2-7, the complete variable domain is GAGVSQSPRYKVTKRGQDVALRCDPISGHVSLYWYRQALGQGPEFLTYFNYEAQQDKSGLPNDRFSAERPEGSISTLTIQRTEQRDSAMYRCASSPSTDPEQYFGPGTRLTVT.

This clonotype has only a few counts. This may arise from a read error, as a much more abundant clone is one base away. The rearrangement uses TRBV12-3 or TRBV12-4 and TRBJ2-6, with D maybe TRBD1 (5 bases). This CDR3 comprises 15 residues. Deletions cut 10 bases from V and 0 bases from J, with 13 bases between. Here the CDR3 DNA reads TGTGCCAACAGGAAAGGGGCCTCTGGGGCCAACGTCCTGACTTTC. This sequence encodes CANRKGASGANVLTF.

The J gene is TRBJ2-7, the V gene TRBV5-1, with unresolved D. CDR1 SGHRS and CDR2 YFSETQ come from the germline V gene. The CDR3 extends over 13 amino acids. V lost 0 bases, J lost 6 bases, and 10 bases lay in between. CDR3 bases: TGCGCCAGCAGCTTGGCCACTACGGTCGAGCAGTACTTC. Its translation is CASSLATTVEQYF.

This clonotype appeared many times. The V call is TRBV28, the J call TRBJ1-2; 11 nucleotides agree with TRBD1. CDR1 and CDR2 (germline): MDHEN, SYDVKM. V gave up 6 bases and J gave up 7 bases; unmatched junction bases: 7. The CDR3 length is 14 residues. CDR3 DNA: TGTGCCAGCAGCCTGGGACAGGGGGTAAGTGGCTACACCTTC. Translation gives CASSLGQGVSGYTF.

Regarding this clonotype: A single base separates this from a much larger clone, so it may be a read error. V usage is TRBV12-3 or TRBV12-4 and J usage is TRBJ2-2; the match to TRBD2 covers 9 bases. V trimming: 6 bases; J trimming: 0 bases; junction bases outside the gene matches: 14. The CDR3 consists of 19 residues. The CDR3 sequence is CASRGGLREGSSNTGELFF. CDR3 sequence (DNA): TGTGCCAGCAGGGGCGGTCTGCGGGAGGGCTCATCGAACACCGGGGAGCTGTTTTTT.

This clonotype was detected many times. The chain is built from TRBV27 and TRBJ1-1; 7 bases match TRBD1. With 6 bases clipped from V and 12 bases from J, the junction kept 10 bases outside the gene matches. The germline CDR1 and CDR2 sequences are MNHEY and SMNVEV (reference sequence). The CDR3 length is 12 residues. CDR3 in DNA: TGTGCCAGCAGAGAACCGGGACAGCGGACTTTCTTT. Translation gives CASREPGQRTFF.

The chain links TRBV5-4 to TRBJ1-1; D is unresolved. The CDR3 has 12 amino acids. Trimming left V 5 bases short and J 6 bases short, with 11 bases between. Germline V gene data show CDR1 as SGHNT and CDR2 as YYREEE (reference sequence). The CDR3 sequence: CASRAEGPEAFF. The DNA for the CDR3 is TGTGCCAGCAGAGCTGAAGGGCCTGAAGCTTTCTTT.

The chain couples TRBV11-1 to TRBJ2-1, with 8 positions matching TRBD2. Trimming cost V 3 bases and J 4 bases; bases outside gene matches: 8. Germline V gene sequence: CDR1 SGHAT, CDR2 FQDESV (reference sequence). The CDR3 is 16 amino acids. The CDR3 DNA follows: TGTGCCAGCAGCTTTCTTGTAGCGGGAAAGTACAATGAGCAGTTCTTC. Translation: CASSFLVAGKYNEQFF.

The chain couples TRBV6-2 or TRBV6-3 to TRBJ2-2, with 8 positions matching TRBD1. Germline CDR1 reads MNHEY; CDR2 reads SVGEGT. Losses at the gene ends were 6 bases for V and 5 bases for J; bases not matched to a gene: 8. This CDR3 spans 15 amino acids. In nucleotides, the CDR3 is TGTGCCAGCAGCCCCCAGGGGGCAAAAACCGGGGAGCTGTTTTTT. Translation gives CASSPQGAKTGELFF.

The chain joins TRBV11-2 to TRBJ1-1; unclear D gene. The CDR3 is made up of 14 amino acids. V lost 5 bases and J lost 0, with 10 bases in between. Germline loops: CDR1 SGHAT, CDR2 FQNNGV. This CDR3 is CASSLNWMNTEAFF. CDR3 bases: TGTGCCAGCAGCCTAAACTGGATGAACACTGAAGCTTTCTTT.

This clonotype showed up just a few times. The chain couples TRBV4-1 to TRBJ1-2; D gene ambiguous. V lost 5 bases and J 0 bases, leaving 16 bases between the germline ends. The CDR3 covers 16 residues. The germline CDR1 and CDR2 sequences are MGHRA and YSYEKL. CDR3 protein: CASSSPTASANYGYTF. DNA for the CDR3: TGCGCCAGCAGCTCGCCTACAGCCTCAGCTAACTATGGCTACACCTTC.

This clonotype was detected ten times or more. The CDR3 sequence: CASRDRDRELYEQYF. DNA of the CDR3: TGTGCCAGCAGGGACCGGGACAGGGAATTGTACGAGCAGTACTTC. The genes are TRBV6-1 and TRBJ2-7; 9 bases map to TRBD1. The CDR3 consists of 15 residues. With 6 bases clipped from V and 4 bases from J, the junction kept 10 bases outside the gene matches. Germline CDR1 is MNHNS and CDR2 is SASEGT.

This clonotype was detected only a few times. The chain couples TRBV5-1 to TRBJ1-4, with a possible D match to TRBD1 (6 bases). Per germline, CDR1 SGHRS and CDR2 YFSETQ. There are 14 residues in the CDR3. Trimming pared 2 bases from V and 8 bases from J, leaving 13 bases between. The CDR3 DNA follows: TGCGCCAGCAGCTTTGGGGGCACGGACGAAAAACTGTTTTTT. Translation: CASSFGGTDEKLFF.

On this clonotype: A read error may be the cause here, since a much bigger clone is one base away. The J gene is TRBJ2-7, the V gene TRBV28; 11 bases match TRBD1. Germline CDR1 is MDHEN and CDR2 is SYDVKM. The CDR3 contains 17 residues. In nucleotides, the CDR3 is TGTACCAGCACGGTGACGGGGGCCGGGACAGGGGGCTACGAGCAGTACTTC. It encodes CTSTVTGAGTGGYEQYF.